This TCR beta chain was retrieved from a study of OX40 agonist ivuxolimab in advanced cancers. Study summary: Participants averaged approximately 61 years of age (range about 23 to 80) and were approximately 81% male.

Broader study findings: Average numbers of expanded clones were greater in CD8+ T cells than in CD4+. The study observed clonal expansion of CD4+ and CD8+ blood T cells by week 6 at 0.1 to 3.0 mg/kg.

Germline CDR1 and CDR2: SGHRS and YFSETQ. This CDR3 is 16 amino acids long. V shed 5 bases and J shed 6 bases, with 23 bases lying between them. The assay was immunoSEQ multiplex PCR, and TCRdb's table has in-frame clones only and misses some. The sample includes 100,000 or so clones, about 91% of them seen just once. In the case of this clone: Its matching antigen is unknown.

This rearrangement joins TRBV5-1 to TRBJ1-2; possibly TRBD1 for D (6 bases). Material: CD4+ or CD8+ T cells sorted from blood, obtained in a trial of the OX40 agonist ivuxolimab. The source of this sequence is an adult with an advanced solid tumor such as melanoma, head and neck, liver or kidney cancer. The CDR3 coding sequence is TGCGCCAGCAGTTTGACAGGATCCGCTGGTGGGGATGGCTACACCTTC. It specifies CASSLTGSAGGDGYTF.